This passage covers 10 T cell receptor beta chains from one sample sequenced in a study of blood T cell repertoires in COVID-19. Produced via immunoSEQ multiplex PCR; TCRdb's table is partial and in-frame only. This table holds over 140,000 clones, roughly 73% found once. The sequenced sample consisted of peripheral blood. The source is a woman between 45 and 60 years old with active or convalescent COVID-19.

The chain combines TRBV5-6 with TRBJ1-2; 8 positions agree with TRBD1. The length of the CDR3 is 15 residues. Germline-derived CDR1 and CDR2 are SGHDT and YYEEEE. V lost 7 bases to trimming and J lost 0 bases; unmatched junction nucleotides: 8. The CDR3 reads CASVTGGEANYGYTF. As DNA, the CDR3 is TGTGCCAGCGTCACAGGGGGAGAAGCTAACTATGGCTACACCTTC. The whole variable domain, remainder taken from reference TRBV5-6 and TRBJ1-2, is DAGVTQSPTHLIKTRGQQVTLRCSPKSGHDTVSWYQQALGQGPQFIFQYYEEEERQRGNFPDRFSGHQFPNYSSELNVNALLLGDSALYLCASVTGGEANYGYTFGSGTRLTVV.

This chain connects TRBV7-2 to TRBJ2-1; 7 positions match TRBD2. With V trimmed by 5 bases and J by 2 bases, 6 bases remained unmatched. This CDR3 contains 15 residues. CDR1 is SGHTA, CDR2 FQGNSA, per germline. Here the CDR3 DNA reads TGTGCCAGCAGCCCCAGCGGGGACGCCTACAATGAGCAGTTCTTC. Amino acid sequence: CASSPSGDAYNEQFF.

This rearrangement joins TRBV30 to TRBJ2-1; 9 nucleotides align to TRBD2. Germline CDR1 is GTSNPN and CDR2 is SVGIG (reference sequence). The V and J ends lost 4 bases and 2 bases, in that order; junction bases with no gene match: 6. The CDR3 sequence is 15 residues long. The CDR3 DNA reads as TGTGCCTGGATCCAAAGACTAGCGGCCTACAATGAGCAGTTCTTC. Encoded protein: CAWIQRLAAYNEQFF.

This chain uses TRBV7-9 with TRBJ2-1; a weak D match, TRBD1 (5 bases). The germline V and J ends were trimmed by 4 bases and 7 bases, with 11 bases remaining between them. The CDR3 loop spans 13 amino acids. Germline V CDR1 and CDR2: SEHNR, FQNEAQ (reference sequence). The CDR3 bases are TGTGCCAGCAGCTGGGCAGGGAAAAATGAGCAGTTCTTC. Amino acid sequence: CASSWAGKNEQFF.

The V call is TRBV7-4, the J call TRBJ1-5; 7 bases line up with TRBD1. This CDR3 region has 13 residues. Germline trimming cut 11 bases from V and 7 bases from J; bases unmatched to any gene: 11. Germline V gene lookup returns CDR1 SGHVT and CDR2 SQSDAQ. The CDR3 protein is CAAIRQGVQPQHF. DNA for the CDR3: TGTGCCGCGATACGGCAGGGGGTCCAGCCCCAGCATTTT.

The gene calls are TRBV7-2 and TRBJ1-2; TRBD1 matches at 9 bases. CDR3 size: 14 residues. Germline V gene sequence: CDR1 SGHTA, CDR2 FQGNSA. Germline trimming cut 5 bases from V and 7 bases from J; bases unmatched to any gene: 8. The DNA of the CDR3 is TGTGCCAGCAGCCCGGACAGGGGATCGTTTGGCTACACCTTC. This sequence encodes CASSPDRGSFGYTF.

This clone was seen repeatedly, ten times or more. Other nucleotide sequences in the sample specify the same CDR3. The chain's CDR3 is CAWRGLAQETQYF. CDR3 sequence (DNA): TGTGCCTGGAGGGGACTAGCACAAGAGACCCAGTACTTC. The chain recombines TRBV30 with TRBJ2-5; TRBD2 aligns across 9 bases. Germline V CDR1 and CDR2: GTSNPN, SVGIG (reference sequence). The CDR3 runs to 13 residues. V trimming: 3 bases; J trimming: 2 bases; junction bases outside the gene matches: 1.

The gene calls are TRBV5-4 and TRBJ2-7, with D possibly TRBD2 on 7 matching bases. CDR1 and CDR2 (germline): SGHNT, YYREEE (reference sequence). The CDR3 runs 18 residues. V lost 4 bases to trimming and J lost 0 bases, with 23 bases between them. The CDR3 nucleotides are TGTGCCAGCAGCCGCTTGGACGGGGGGCTATACTACTCCTACGAGCAGTACTTC. Its translation is CASSRLDGGLYYSYEQYF.

This clone was detected ten times or more. The genes are TRBV27 and TRBJ2-7; TRBD2 matches at 11 bases. The CDR3 totals 15 residues. Germline V gene lookup returns CDR1 MNHEY and CDR2 SMNVEV (reference sequence). V trimming: 6 bases; J trimming: 2 bases; junction bases outside the gene matches: 6. CDR3 coding DNA: TGTGCCAGCAGAACGACTAGCGGGACGACCTACGAGCAGTACTTC. It translates to CASRTTSGTTYEQYF.

J is TRBJ1-1 and V is TRBV13; 7 nucleotides line up with TRBD1. V was clipped by 3 bases and J by 7 bases; unmatched bases: 5. This CDR3 region has 13 residues. Germline V gene sequence: CDR1 PRHDT, CDR2 FYEKMQ (reference sequence). This CDR3 reads CASSLTGRGEAFF. In DNA form, the CDR3 reads TGTGCCAGCAGCTTGACAGGGAGAGGTGAAGCTTTCTTT.